This is a list of T cell receptor beta chains from one sample in a study of blood T cell repertoires in COVID-19. Some clones are missing from TCRdb's copy, which holds only in-frame ones; the method was immunoSEQ multiplex PCR. Here the sample spans 120,000 or so clones, about 80% being singletons. Sequencing used peripheral blood. The receptors stem from a woman in her forties or fifties with acute or convalescent COVID-19. Each CDR3 is given with its conserved first and last residue. A D gene is named only where the DNA matches it firmly.

>TRBD2|TRBV5-8
CASSLVGLAKNTGELFF
>-|TRBV7-2
CASTPREQETQYF
>-|TRBV19
CASSIDSETQYF
>TRBD1|TRBV29-1
CSVEGRQGIGYEQYF
>-|TRBV5-4
CASSLETETAYYTF
>TRBD1|TRBV2
CASSERGRTEAFF
>TRBD1|TRBV14
CASSRTGNGRSAFF
>-|TRBV6-5
CASSYERGGNTIYF
>-|TRBV7-5
CARSGPGGRNTEAFF
>TRBD2|TRBV7-3
CASSPHRGGSYNEQFF
>-|TRBV15
CATSRAVLSGANVLTF
>TRBD1|TRBV10-3
CAISGGQGYNQPQHF
>TRBD2|TRBV11-2
CASSRGGGTSGDNEQFF
>-|TRBV2
CASSGRLEETQYF
>TRBD2|TRBV5-1
CASSLVGGARTDTQYF
>TRBD2|TRBV2
CASSDGGGEQYF
>TRBD1|TRBV7-9
CASRLGDRDMDGYTF
>TRBD2|TRBV3-1/TRBV3-2
CASSSGLAGDTQYF
>TRBD1|TRBV30
CAWRNRGLETQYF
>TRBD2|TRBV7-2
CASSLGPGGTYNEQFF
>TRBD1|TRBV10-3
CAIKTGVEQFF
>TRBD1|TRBV2
CASSVLTDRESPLHF
>-|TRBV3-1/TRBV3-2
CASSLARGFNNSPLHF
>-|TRBV11-3
CASSLENRGEQYF
>-|TRBV3-1/TRBV3-2
CASSQRGGSYNEQFF
>-|TRBV7-3
CASSLTPAPSGGNEQFF
>-|TRBV5-1
CASSLRGNQPQHF
>TRBD1|TRBV4-1
CASSLIRQGNTEAFF
>-|TRBV6-4
CASSDSLSPAEKQYF